The 19 T cell receptor beta chains listed next were all sequenced from one sample in a study of T-cell reconstitution after alpha-beta-depleted transplantation in children. Preparing the TCRbeta library involved the use of unique molecular identifiers. One entry per CDR3 protein, called by TCRdb with MiXCR from the PCR reads. The sample lists about 110,000 distinct CDR3 sequences, approximately 6.9% seen once, with roughly 23% in the top ten. The sequenced sample was PBMCs, mostly from graft donor cells, obtained 360 days after TCRalphabeta/CD19-depleted stem cell transplant. The receptors here all came from a male patient between 2 and 10 years old who had a stem cell transplant for acute lymphoblastic leukemia, so the T cells may come from the graft donor.

The gene calls are TRBV5-1 and TRBJ2-5; 7 positions agree with TRBD1. Germline V gene lookup returns CDR1 SGHRS and CDR2 YFSETQ. The CDR3 is 14 amino acids. Trimming at V came to 3 bases and at J to 2 bases, leaving 4 bases not matched to a gene. In nucleotides, the CDR3 is TGCGCCAGCAGCTCCGGACAGGTTCAAGAGACCCAGTACTTC. Protein: CASSSGQVQETQYF. Combining the CDR3 with reference TRBV5-1 and TRBJ2-5 gives the whole variable domain KAGVTQTPRYLIKTRGQQVTLSCSPISGHRSVSWYQQTPGQGLQFLFEYFSETQRNKGNFPGRFSGRQFSNSRSEMNVSTLELGDSALYLCASSSGQVQETQYFGPGTRLLVL.

This clonotype was observed a handful of times. The chain carries TRBV24-1 and TRBJ2-2; 7 nucleotides line up with TRBD2. The CDR3 has 14 residues. V gave up 7 bases and J gave up 6 bases; unmatched junction bases: 7. The germline V gene has CDR1 KGHDR and CDR2 SFDVKD. The CDR3 protein is CATSGLVDAGELFF. CDR3 coding DNA: TGTGCCACCAGCGGACTAGTGGACGCCGGGGAGCTGTTTTTT.

This clonotype was recorded at least ten times. V usage is TRBV12-5 and J usage is TRBJ1-1; D not certain. CDR1 and CDR2 (germline): LGHNT, FRNRAP. The CDR3 sequence is 15 residues long. The V end was cut by 0 bases, the J end by 4 bases, with 12 bases between. The CDR3 DNA follows: TGTGCTAGTGGTTTGGTAATAGGGAAGCGCACTGAAGCTTTCTTT. This gives the protein CASGLVIGKRTEAFF. Combining the CDR3 with reference TRBV12-5 and TRBJ1-1 gives the whole variable domain DARVTQTPRHKVTEMGQEVTMRCQPILGHNTVFWYRQTMMQGLELLAYFRNRAPLDDSGMPKDRFSAEMPDATLATLKIQPSEPRDSAVYFCASGLVIGKRTEAFFGQGTRLTVV.

In regard to this clonotype: A read error is possible here, since a much larger clone lies one base away. The rearrangement links TRBV28 to TRBJ2-2; D unclear. CDR3 length: 14 residues. The V gene lost 5 bases and the J gene lost 4 bases, with 11 bases spanning the gap. CDR1 is MDHEN, CDR2 SYDVKM, per germline. The CDR3 loop is CASSPWVTTGELFF. The CDR3 DNA reads as TGTGCCAGCAGTCCATGGGTCACCACCGGGGAGCTGTTTTTT.

This clonotype was observed at least ten times. V usage is TRBV7-9 and J usage is TRBJ2-2; no firm D call. This CDR3 contains 15 residues. The germline CDR1 and CDR2 sequences are SEHNR and FQNEAQ (reference sequence). V was clipped by 5 bases and J by 2 bases, with 12 bases between them. CDR3 region: CASSTLWSNTGELFF. DNA for the CDR3: TGTGCCAGCAGCACATTGTGGAGCAACACCGGGGAGCTGTTTTTT.

This clonotype appeared many times. The rearrangement uses TRBV4-3 and TRBJ2-7; D is possibly TRBD1 or TRBD2 (5 bases each). V gave up 1 base and J gave up 0 bases, with 16 bases separating them. This CDR3 contains 17 residues. Germline CDR1 LGHNA, CDR2 YSLEER. This chain's CDR3 is CASSQGTRDVSSYEQYF. The CDR3 DNA reads TGCGCCAGCAGCCAAGGGACCCGGGACGTATCCTCCTACGAGCAGTACTTC.

This clonotype was seen repeatedly, ten times or more. The rearrangement uses TRBV9 and TRBJ2-4; TRBD2 aligns across 8 bases. The germline gives CDR1 SGDLS, CDR2 YYNGEE. The CDR3 is 15 residues long. V dropped 2 bases and J dropped 4; count of bases not matched to a gene: 5. CDR3 amino acids: CASSVGAGAKNIQYF. For the CDR3, the DNA is TGTGCCAGCAGCGTGGGAGCGGGAGCTAAAAACATTCAGTACTTC.

This clonotype appeared many times. The chain links TRBV7-9 to TRBJ2-3, with 12 bases aligning to TRBD2. The CDR3 covers 18 residues. Looked up from germline, CDR1 is SEHNR and CDR2 is FQNEAQ (reference sequence). The ends lost 2 bases at V and 4 bases at J; junction bases unmatched: 10. The CDR3 nucleotides are TGTGCCAGCAGCTTATCCCTGACTAGCGGGGGCGGGTCAGATACGCAGTATTTT. This codes for CASSLSLTSGGGSDTQYF.

This clonotype was counted only a few times. The genes are TRBV9 and TRBJ2-1; 12 bases are shared with TRBD2. The CDR3 sequence is 14 residues long. CDR1 and CDR2 from the germline V gene are SGDLS and YYNGEE. V trimming: 3 bases; J trimming: 8 bases; junction bases outside the gene matches: 3. DNA of the CDR3: TGTGCCAGCAGCGGGGGACTAGCGGGCCATGAGCAGTTCTTC. Translating gives CASSGGLAGHEQFF. Full variable domain (rest looked up from reference TRBV9 and TRBJ2-1): DSGVTQTPKHLITATGQRVTLRCSPRSGDLSVYWYQQSLDQGLQFLIQYYNGEERAKGNILERFSAQQFPDLHSELNLSSLELGDSALYFCASSGGLAGHEQFFGPGTRLTVL.

This clonotype was observed at least ten times. V gene TRBV12-5 combines with J gene TRBJ2-5, with D possibly TRBD1 on 5 matching bases. The CDR3 loop spans 13 amino acids. From germline, CDR1 is LGHNT and CDR2 FRNRAP. V lost 7 bases and J 4 bases, leaving 13 bases between the germline ends. The CDR3 sequence: CASALQGPETQYF. The CDR3 nucleotides are TGTGCTAGTGCCCTCCAGGGTCCAGAGACCCAGTACTTC.

The sample holds many counts of this clonotype. The chain recombines TRBV29-1 with TRBJ1-1, with TRBD1 matching over 12 bases. The length of the CDR3 is 16 residues. The V gene's germline CDR1 is SQVTM and CDR2 ANQGSEA. The trim removed 4 bases at V and 5 bases at J, leaving 11 bases unmatched. This CDR3 reads CSVVRDRGPLRTEAFF. The CDR3 bases are TGCAGCGTTGTCCGGGACAGGGGGCCCTTAAGGACTGAAGCTTTCTTT.

The chain joins TRBV7-6 to TRBJ2-7; 7 bases line up with TRBD1. V dropped 3 bases and J dropped 5; count of bases not matched to a gene: 7. Germline V gives CDR1 SGHVS, CDR2 FNYEAQ. This CDR3 is built from 14 residues. CDR3 DNA sequence: TGTGCCAGCAGCTTCCGGGACAGCTCGAACGAGCAGTACTTC. Translation gives CASSFRDSSNEQYF.

This clonotype was seen at least ten times. The chain couples TRBV4-3 to TRBJ2-5, with a tentative D call TRBD2 (5 bases). V was trimmed by 1 base and J by 5 bases, leaving 11 bases between them. Per germline, CDR1 LGHNA and CDR2 YSLEER. The CDR3 is 14 residues long. The CDR3: CASSQGGLRETQYF. The CDR3 DNA sequence: TGCGCCAGCAGCCAAGGCGGACTTAGGGAGACCCAGTACTTC.

This clonotype was detected many times. The V gene is TRBV7-8, the J gene TRBJ2-1; a possible D gene is TRBD2 (7 bases). The V end was cut by 5 bases, the J end by 2 bases, with 10 bases between. The germline gives CDR1 SGHVS, CDR2 FQNEAQ. CDR3 length: 14 amino acids. CDR3 protein: CASSQGGAYNEQFF. The DNA for the CDR3 is TGTGCCAGCAGCCAAGGGGGGGCCTACAATGAGCAGTTCTTC.

There are many counts of this clonotype. The chain is built from TRBV10-3 and TRBJ1-3; D is undetermined. CDR3 length: 14 residues. Germline V gene sequence: CDR1 ENHRY, CDR2 SYGVKD. With 7 bases removed from V and 2 bases from J, the gap between germline ends came to 12 bases. The CDR3 DNA follows: TGTGCCATCACCTCGGAAGCACCTGGAAACACCATATATTTT. Amino acid sequence: CAITSEAPGNTIYF.

The rearrangement joins TRBV12-5 to TRBJ2-2; D is possibly TRBD1 or TRBD2 (6 bases each). The CDR3 sequence is 13 residues long. The germline CDR1 and CDR2 sequences are LGHNT and FRNRAP. The V gene lost 3 bases and the J gene lost 6 bases, with 8 bases spanning the gap. CDR3 in amino acids: CASGLGGPGELFF. The DNA for the CDR3 is TGTGCTAGTGGTTTAGGGGGGCCCGGGGAGCTGTTTTTT.

The chain couples TRBV7-9 to TRBJ1-2; weak D call: TRBD1 (5 bases). V shed 6 bases and J shed 8 bases, with 25 bases lying between them. CDR3 length equals 16 residues. Germline CDR1 and CDR2: SEHNR and FQNEAQ (reference sequence). The DNA for the CDR3 is TGTGCCAGCAGTCCCAGGCAGGGCGATTTGACTAGAGGCTACACCTTC. Its translation is CASSPRQGDLTRGYTF.

The table lists this clonotype with a few counts. The J gene is TRBJ2-7, the V gene TRBV30; 7 bases fit TRBD1. With V trimmed by 0 bases and J by 9 bases, 5 bases remained unmatched. The germline V gene has CDR1 GTSNPN and CDR2 SVGIG (reference sequence). The CDR3 is 12 residues long. This CDR3 reads CAWSVPTGVQYF. The CDR3 region has the DNA TGTGCCTGGAGTGTCCCCACAGGGGTGCAGTACTTC.

This clonotype was counted a few times. The rearrangement links TRBV5-8 to TRBJ2-6; D call uncertain. The CDR3 covers 15 residues. Germline V lookup: CDR1 SGHTS, CDR2 YDEGEE. V dropped 5 bases and J dropped 1 base, with 10 bases sitting between them. The CDR3 DNA reads as TGTGCCAGCAGTAGGGCGGAGTCTGGGGCCAACGTCCTGACTTTC. Encoded protein: CASSRAESGANVLTF.